This TCR beta chain came from a study of graft-versus-host responses after intestinal transplantation. Whole-study context: The transplants performed in recipients were multivisceral, liver-intestinal, or isolated intestinal.

Concerning this clone itself: The antigen is undetermined.

Study findings and constraints: Declining HvG levels early post-transplant were linked to peak circulating GvH clone levels. Detected in recipient marrow were GvH clones, some of which were first observed in ileum or blood.

Assay: immunoSEQ multiplex PCR; the TCRdb copy retains only in-frame clones and omits some. The sample lists about 85,000 clones, less than 95% seen once, with less than 8.5% in the top ten. Per the germline V gene, CDR1 is MGHRA and CDR2 is YSYEKL. V was clipped by 3 bases and J by 8 bases, with 11 bases between them. CDR3 length equals 13 residues. The specimen was unstimulated CD8+ T cells sorted from spleen or lymph node cells, collected before transplant. The chain links TRBV4-1 to TRBJ1-5, with D unresolved. The sequence derives from a human donor who was the organ donor for an intestinal transplant. CDR3 in amino acids: CASSQERWEPQHF. The CDR3 DNA follows: TGCGCCAGCAGCCAGGAAAGGTGGGAGCCCCAGCATTTT.